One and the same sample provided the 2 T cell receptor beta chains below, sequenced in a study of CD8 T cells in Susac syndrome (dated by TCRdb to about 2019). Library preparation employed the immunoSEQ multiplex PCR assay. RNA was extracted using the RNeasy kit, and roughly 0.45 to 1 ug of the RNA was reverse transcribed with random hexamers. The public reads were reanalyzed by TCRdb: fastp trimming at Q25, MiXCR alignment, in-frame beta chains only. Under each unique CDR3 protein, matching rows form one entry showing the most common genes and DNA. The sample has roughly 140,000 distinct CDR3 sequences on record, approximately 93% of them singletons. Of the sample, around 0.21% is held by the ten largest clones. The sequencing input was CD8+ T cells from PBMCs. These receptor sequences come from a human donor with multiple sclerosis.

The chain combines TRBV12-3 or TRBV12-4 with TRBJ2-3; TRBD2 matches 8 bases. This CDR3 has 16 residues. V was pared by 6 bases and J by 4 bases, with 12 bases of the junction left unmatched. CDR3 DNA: TGTGCCAGCAGCCAATTCGGCCGGGGGGGCGCAGATACGCAGTATTTT. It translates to CASSQFGRGGADTQYF.

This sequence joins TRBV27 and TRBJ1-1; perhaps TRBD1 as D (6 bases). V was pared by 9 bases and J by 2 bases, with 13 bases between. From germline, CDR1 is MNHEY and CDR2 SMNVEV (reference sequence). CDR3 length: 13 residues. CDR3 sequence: CASSRGINTEAFF. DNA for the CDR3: TGTGCCAGTAGTAGGGGGATCAACACTGAAGCTTTCTTT.